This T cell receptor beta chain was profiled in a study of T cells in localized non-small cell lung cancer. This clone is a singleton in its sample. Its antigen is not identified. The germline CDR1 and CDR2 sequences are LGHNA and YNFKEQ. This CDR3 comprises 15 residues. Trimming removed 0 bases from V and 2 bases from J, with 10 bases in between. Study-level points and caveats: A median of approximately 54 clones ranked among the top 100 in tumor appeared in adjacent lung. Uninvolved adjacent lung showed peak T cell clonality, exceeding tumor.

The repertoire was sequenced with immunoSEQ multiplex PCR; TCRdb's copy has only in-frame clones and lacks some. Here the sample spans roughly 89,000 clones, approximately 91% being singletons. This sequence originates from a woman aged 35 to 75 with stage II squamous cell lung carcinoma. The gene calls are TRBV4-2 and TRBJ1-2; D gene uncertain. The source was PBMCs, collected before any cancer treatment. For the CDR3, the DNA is TGTGCCAGCAGCCAAGATGACGGGGAAAACTATGGCTACACCTTC. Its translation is CASSQDDGENYGYTF.